This TCR beta chain appears in the sequencing data of a study of siplizumab effects on memory and regulatory T cells. General study results and limits: Naive T cells seemed more diverse than memory cells; they also seemed major alloresponse contributors.

Notes on this clone: Its antigen is unidentified.

The trim removed 4 bases at V and 0 bases at J, leaving 15 bases unmatched. Germline V gene sequence: CDR1 SGHRS, CDR2 YFSETQ. This CDR3 region has 18 residues. Approximately 10^5 TCR templates per sample were assayed. Profiled with immunoSEQ multiplex PCR; TCRdb holds only in-frame clones, not every one. Counted here are roughly 100,000 clones, roughly 92% occurring once; the ten biggest clones make up around 1.1%. The chain is built from TRBV5-1 and TRBJ1-1, with 7 bases aligning to TRBD1. Specimen: CD4+ T cells sorted from blood. The receptor's source is a human donor in good health. For the CDR3, the DNA is TGCGCCAGCAGCGGCTCCGGGACAGCACTCCTAATGAACACTGAAGCTTTCTTT. Translation: CASSGSGTALLMNTEAFF.